This T cell receptor beta chain was retrieved from a study of shared clonotypes between healthy human individuals. Study context: Plates per donor: three CD4 naive, three CD4 memory, two CD8 naive, one CD8 memory.

As defined, naive CD8 cells were CD45RO-negative and positively selected for CCR7, with terminally differentiated effector memory CD45RA+ cells excluded. All donors qualified as healthy HIV-negative adults and had experienced no recent acute infections or vaccinations. At the deep level, the assay was run. Genomic DNA per cell subset filled all wells of several immunoSEQ plates. Repertoires were generated with immunoSEQ multiplex PCR, while TCRdb's copy carries only in-frame clones and drops some. The sample lists millions of clones; just under 95% were seen once. Germline CDR1 MDHEN, CDR2 SYDVKM. V lost 5 bases to trimming and J lost 0 bases, with 15 bases between them. The CDR3 is 16 amino acids.

This clonotype was sampled from a man between 18 and 29 years old in good health. Specimen: naive CD8+ T cells sorted from blood. The V and J genes are TRBV28 and TRBJ2-3, with D unresolved. This CDR3 reads CASSPRAVSSTDTQYF. The CDR3 coding sequence is TGTGCCAGCAGTCCCCGAGCAGTTTCTAGCACAGATACGCAGTATTTT.